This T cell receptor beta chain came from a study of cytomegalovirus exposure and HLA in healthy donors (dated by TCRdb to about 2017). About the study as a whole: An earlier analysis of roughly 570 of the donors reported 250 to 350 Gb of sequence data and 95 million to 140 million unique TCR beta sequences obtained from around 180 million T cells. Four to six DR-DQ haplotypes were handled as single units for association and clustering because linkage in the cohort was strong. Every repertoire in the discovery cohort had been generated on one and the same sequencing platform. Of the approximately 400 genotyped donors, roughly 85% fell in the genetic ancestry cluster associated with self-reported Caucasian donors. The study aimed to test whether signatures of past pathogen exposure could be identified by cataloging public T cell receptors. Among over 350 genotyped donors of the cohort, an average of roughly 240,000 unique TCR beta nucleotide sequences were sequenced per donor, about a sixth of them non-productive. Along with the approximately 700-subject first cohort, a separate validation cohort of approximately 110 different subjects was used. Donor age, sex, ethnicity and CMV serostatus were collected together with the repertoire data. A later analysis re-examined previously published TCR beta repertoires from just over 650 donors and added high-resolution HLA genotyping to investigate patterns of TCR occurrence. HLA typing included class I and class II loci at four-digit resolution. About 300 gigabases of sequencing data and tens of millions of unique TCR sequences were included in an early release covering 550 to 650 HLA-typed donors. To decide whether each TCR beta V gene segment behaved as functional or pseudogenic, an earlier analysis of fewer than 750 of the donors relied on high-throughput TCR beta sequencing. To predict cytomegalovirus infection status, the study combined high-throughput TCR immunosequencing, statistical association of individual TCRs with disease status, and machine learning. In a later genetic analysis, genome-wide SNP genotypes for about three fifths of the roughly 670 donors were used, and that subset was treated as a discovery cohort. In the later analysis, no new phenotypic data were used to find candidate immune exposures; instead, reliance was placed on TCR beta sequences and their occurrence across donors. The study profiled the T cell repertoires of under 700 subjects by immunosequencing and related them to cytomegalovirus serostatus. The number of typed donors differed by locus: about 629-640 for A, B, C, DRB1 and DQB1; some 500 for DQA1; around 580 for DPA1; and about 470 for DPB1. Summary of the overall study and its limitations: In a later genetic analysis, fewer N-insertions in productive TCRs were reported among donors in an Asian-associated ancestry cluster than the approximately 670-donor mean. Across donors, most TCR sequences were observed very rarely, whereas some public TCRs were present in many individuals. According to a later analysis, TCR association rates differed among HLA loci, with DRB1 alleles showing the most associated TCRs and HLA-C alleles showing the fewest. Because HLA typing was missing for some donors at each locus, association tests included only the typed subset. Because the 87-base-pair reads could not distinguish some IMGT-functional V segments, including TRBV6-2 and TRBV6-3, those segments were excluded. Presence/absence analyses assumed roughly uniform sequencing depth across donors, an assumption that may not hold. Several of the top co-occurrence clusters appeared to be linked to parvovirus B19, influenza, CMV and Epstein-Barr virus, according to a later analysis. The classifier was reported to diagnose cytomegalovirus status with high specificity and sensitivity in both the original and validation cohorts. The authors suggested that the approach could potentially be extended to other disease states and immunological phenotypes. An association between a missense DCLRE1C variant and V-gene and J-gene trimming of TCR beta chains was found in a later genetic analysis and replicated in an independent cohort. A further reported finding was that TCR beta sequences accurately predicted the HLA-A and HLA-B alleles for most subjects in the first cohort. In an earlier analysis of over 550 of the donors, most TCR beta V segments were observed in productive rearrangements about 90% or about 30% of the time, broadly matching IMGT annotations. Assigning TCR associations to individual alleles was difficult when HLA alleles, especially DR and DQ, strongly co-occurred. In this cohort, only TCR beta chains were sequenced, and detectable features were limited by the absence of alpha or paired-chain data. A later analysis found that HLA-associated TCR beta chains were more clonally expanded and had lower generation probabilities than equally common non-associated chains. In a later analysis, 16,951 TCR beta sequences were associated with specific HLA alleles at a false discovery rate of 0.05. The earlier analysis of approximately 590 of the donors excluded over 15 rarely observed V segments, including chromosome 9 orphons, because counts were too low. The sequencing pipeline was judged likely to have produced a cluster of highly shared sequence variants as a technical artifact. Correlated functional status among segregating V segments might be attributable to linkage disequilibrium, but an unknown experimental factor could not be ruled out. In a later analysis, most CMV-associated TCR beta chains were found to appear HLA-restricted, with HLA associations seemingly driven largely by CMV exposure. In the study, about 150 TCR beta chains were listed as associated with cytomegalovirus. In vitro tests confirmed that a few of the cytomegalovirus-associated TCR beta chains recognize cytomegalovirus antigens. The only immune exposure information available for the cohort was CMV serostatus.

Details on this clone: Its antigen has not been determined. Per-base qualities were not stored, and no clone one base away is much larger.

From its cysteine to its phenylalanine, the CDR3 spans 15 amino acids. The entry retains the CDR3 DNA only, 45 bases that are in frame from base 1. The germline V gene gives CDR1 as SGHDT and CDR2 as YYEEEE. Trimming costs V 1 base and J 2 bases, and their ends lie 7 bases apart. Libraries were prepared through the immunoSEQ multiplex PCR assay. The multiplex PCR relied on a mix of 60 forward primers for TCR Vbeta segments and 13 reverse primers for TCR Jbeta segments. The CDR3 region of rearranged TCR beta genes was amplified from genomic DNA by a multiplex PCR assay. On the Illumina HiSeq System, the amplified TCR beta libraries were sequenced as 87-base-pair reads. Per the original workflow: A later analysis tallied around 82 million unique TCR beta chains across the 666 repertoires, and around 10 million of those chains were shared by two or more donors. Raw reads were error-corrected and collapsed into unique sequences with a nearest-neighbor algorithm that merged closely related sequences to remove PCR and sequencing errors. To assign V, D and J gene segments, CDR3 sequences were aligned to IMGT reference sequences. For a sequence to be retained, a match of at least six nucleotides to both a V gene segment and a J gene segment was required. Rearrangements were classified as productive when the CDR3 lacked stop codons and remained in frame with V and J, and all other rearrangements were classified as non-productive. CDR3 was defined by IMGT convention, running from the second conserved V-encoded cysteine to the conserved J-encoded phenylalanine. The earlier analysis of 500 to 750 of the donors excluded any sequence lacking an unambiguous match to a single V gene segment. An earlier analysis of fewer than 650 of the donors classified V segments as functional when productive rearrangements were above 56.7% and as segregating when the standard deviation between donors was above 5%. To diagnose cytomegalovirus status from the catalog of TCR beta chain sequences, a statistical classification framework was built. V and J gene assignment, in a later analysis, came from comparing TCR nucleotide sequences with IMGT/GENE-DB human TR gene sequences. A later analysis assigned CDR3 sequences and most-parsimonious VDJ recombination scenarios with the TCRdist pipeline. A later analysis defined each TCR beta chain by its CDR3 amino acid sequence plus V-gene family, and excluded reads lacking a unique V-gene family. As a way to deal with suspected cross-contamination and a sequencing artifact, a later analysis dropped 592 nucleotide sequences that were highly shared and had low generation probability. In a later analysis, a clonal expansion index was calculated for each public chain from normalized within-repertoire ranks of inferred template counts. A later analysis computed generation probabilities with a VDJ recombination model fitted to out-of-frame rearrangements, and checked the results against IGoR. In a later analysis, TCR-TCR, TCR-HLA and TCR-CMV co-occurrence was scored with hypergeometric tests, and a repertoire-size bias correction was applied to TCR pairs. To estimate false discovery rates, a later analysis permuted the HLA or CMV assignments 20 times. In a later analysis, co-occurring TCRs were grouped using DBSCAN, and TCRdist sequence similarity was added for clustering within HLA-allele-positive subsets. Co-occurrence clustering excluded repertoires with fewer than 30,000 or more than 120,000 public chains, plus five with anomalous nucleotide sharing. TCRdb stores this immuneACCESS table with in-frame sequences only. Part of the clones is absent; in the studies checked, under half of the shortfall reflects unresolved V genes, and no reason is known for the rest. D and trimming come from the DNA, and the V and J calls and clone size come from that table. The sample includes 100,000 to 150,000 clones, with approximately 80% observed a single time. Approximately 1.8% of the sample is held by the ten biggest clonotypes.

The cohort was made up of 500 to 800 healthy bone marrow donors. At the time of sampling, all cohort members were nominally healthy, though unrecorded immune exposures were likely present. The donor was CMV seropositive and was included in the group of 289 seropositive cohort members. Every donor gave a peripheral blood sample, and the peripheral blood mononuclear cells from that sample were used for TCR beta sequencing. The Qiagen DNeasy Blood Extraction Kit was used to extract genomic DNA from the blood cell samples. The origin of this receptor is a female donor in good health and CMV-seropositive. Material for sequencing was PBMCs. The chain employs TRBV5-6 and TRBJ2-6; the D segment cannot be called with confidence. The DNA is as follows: TGTGCCAGCAGCTTGTCCCCGGCTGGGGCCAACGTCCTGACTTTC. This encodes CASSLSPAGANVLTF.